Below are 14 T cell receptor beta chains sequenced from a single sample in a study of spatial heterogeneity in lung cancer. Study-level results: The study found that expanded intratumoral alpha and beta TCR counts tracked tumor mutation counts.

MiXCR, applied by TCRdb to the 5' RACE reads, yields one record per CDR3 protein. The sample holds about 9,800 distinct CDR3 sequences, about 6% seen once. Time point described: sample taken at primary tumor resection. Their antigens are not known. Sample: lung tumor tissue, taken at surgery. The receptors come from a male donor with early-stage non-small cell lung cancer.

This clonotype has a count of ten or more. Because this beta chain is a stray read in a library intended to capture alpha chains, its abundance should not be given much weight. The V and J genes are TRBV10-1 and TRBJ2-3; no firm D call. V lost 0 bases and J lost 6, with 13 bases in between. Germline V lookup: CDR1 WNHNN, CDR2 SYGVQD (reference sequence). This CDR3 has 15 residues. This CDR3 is CASSESLGSGDTQYF. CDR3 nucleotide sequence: TGCGCCAGCAGTGAGTCACTGGGGTCAGGCGATACGCAGTATTTT.

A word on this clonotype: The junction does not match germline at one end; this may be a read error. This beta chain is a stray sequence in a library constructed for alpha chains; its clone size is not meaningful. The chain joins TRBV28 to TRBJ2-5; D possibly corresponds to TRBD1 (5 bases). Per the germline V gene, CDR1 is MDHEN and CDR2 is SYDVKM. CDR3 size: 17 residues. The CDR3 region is CVSSPYAQGRYQETQYF. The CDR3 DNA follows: TGTGTCAGCAGCCCTTATGCCCAGGGCAGGTACCAAGAGACACAGTACTTC.

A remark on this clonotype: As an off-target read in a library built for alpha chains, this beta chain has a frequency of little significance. CDR3 nucleotide sequence: TGTGCCAGCAGCTTACAGGGATCACCGAATTCACCCCTCCACTTT. Its protein product is CASSLQGSPNSPLHF. The chain joins TRBV2 to TRBJ1-6, with D perhaps TRBD1 (6 bases). Germline loops: CDR1 SNHLY, CDR2 FYNNEI. The V and J ends lost 6 bases and 7 bases respectively, with 16 bases between them. The CDR3 runs to 15 residues. The entire variable domain, with the rest obtained from reference TRBV2 and TRBJ1-6, is as follows: EPEVTQTPSHQVTQMGQEVILRCVPISNHLYFYWYRQILGQKVEFLVSFYNNEISEKSEIFDDQFSVERPDGSNFTLKIRSTKLEDSAMYFCASSLQGSPNSPLHFGNGTRLTVT.

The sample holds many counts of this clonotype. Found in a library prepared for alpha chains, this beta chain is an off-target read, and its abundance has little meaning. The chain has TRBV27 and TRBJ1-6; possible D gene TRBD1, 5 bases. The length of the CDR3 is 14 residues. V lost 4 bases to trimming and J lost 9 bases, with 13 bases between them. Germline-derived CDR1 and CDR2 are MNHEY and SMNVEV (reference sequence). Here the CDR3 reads CASSWVGDGSPLHF. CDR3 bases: TGTGCCAGCAGTTGGGTAGGGGATGGTTCACCCCTCCACTTT.

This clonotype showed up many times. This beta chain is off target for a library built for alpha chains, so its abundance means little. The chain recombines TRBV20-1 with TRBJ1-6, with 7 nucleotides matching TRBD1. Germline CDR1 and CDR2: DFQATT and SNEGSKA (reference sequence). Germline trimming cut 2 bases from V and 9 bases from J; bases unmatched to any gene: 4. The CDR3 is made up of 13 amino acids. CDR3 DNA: TGCAGTGCTAGATCAAGGGACAGTTCACCCCTCCACTTT. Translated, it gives CSARSRDSSPLHF.

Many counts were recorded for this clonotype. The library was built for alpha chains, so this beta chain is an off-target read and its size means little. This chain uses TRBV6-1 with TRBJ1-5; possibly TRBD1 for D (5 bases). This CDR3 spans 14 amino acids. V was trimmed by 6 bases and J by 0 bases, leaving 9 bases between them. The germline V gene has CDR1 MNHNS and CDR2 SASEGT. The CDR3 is CASSGDGSNQPQHF. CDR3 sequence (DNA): TGTGCCAGCAGCGGGGACGGTAGCAATCAGCCCCAGCATTTT.

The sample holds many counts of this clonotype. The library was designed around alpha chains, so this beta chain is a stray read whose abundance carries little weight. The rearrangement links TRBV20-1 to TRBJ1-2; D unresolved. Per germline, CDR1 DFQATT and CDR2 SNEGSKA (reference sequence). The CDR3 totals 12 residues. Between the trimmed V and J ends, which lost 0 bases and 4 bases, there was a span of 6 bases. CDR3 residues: CSARDRAYGYTF. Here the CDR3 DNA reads TGCAGTGCTAGAGATCGCGCCTATGGCTACACCTTC.

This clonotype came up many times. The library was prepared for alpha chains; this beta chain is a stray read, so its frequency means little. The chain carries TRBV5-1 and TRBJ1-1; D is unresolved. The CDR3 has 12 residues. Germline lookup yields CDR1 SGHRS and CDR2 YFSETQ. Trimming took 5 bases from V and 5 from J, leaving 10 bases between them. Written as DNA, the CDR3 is TGCGCCAGCAGTGCGGGGAGGACTGAAGCTTTCTTT. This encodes CASSAGRTEAFF.

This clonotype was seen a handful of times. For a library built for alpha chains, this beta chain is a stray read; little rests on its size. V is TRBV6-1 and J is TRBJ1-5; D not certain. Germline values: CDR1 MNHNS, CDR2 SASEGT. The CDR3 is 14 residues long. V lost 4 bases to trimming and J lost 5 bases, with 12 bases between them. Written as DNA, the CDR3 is TGTGCCAGCAGTGGGGATGGAAAATATCAGCCCCAGCATTTT. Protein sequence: CASSGDGKYQPQHF.

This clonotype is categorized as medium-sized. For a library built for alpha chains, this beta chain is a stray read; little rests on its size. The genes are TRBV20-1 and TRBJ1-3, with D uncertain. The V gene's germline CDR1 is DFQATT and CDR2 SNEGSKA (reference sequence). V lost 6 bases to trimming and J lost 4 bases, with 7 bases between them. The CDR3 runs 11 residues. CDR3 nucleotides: TGCAGTGCCCAAATAGGAAACACCATATATTTT. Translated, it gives CSAQIGNTIYF.

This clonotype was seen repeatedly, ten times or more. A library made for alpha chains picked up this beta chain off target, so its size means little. Here the CDR3 reads CASSYSFGRTEAFF. In DNA form, the CDR3 reads TGTGCCAGCAGTTACTCGTTCGGGCGAACTGAAGCTTTCTTT. The chain joins TRBV6-5 to TRBJ1-1; D gene unclear. Deletions cut 0 bases from V and 5 bases from J, with 10 bases between. The CDR3 runs to 14 residues. Germline assignment: CDR1 MNHEY and CDR2 SVGAGI.

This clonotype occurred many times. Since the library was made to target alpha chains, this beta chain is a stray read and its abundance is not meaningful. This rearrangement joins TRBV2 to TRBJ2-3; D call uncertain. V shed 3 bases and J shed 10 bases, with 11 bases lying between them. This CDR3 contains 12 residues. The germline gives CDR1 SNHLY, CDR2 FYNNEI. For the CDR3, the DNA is TGTGCCAGCAGTGAGTCTAGGCCCCCGCAGTATTTT. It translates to CASSESRPPQYF.

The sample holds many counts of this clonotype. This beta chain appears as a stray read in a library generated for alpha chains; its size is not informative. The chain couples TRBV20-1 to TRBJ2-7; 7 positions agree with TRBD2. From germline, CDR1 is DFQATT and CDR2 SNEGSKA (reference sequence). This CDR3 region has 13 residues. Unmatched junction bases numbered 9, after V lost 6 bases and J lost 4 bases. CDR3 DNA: TGCAGTGCCCTAGCTGTACTAGCGTACGAGCAGTACTTC. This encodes CSALAVLAYEQYF.

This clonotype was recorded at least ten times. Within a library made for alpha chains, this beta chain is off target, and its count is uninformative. CDR3 nucleotides: TGTGCCAGCACCAAAAGGTCCGGCAGGGCTTTCTTT. As protein: CASTKRSGRAFF. V and J are TRBV3-1 and TRBJ1-1; D is undetermined. V was cut by 7 bases and J by 11 bases, with 17 bases left in between. The V gene's germline CDR1 is LGHDT and CDR2 YNNKEL (reference sequence). The CDR3 length is 12 residues.